A single sample is the source of the 24 T cell receptor beta chains below, sequenced in a study of T-cell reconstitution after alpha-beta-depleted transplantation in children. Molecular barcoding with unique molecular identifiers was used for the TCRbeta library. A single record per CDR3 protein comes from TCRdb applying MiXCR to the PCR reads. This repertoire shows a few hundred thousand distinct CDR3 sequences, more than 9% found once; its top ten account for 20% to 30%. Material: peripheral blood, obtained 180 days after TCRalphabeta/CD19-depleted stem cell transplant. These receptors originate from a male patient between 2 and 10 years old who had a stem cell transplant for chronic granulomatous disease, so the T cells may come from the graft donor.

The table lists this clonotype with many counts. The chain recombines TRBV29-1 with TRBJ2-1; D gene unclear. Germline-derived CDR1 and CDR2 are SQVTM and ANQGSEA. This CDR3 spans 11 amino acids. V lost 6 bases and J lost 3, with 6 bases in between. The CDR3 here is CSVLNYNEQFF. For the CDR3, the DNA is TGCAGCGTCCTGAACTACAATGAGCAGTTCTTC.

This clonotype was seen at least ten times. The CDR3 here is CASRGLAGGSTDTQYF. The CDR3 coding sequence is TGTGCCAGCAGAGGACTAGCGGGAGGGAGCACAGATACGCAGTATTTT. V gene TRBV28 combines with J gene TRBJ2-3; 15 bases agree with TRBD2. The junction had 1 base not matched to a gene; V was cut back by 6 bases and J by 0 bases. Germline V gene data show CDR1 as MDHEN and CDR2 as SYDVKM. The length of the CDR3 is 16 residues.

This clonotype was recorded many times. The chain joins TRBV11-2 to TRBJ2-5; D uncertain. From germline, CDR1 is SGHAT and CDR2 FQNNGV. Trimming removed 2 bases at V and 0 bases at J, with 7 bases between. The CDR3 loop spans 14 amino acids. In DNA, the CDR3 is TGTGCCAGCAGCTTATTCGGAGACCAAGAGACCCAGTACTTC. This codes for CASSLFGDQETQYF.

In its sample, this clonotype was seen many times. The chain recombines TRBV14 with TRBJ1-2; D perhaps matches TRBD1 (6 bases). The CDR3 loop spans 16 amino acids. The V end was cut by 4 bases, the J end by 2 bases, with 17 bases between. Germline V gene data show CDR1 as SGHDN and CDR2 as FVKESK. The CDR3 spells CASSPRQVLRNYGYTF. CDR3 DNA: TGTGCCAGCAGCCCCCGACAGGTCCTGCGCAACTATGGCTACACCTTC.

There are many counts of this clonotype. This chain uses TRBV20-1 with TRBJ2-1; maybe TRBD2 (6 bases). The CDR3 has 13 residues. V was shortened by 0 bases and J by 9 bases, with 12 bases between the two germline ends. Germline assignment: CDR1 DFQATT and CDR2 SNEGSKA (reference sequence). The DNA for the CDR3 is TGCAGTGCTAGAGAGTTACGGGAGCTTGAGCAGTTCTTC. Translated, it gives CSARELRELEQFF.

This clonotype was seen repeatedly, ten times or more. The rearrangement uses TRBV5-1 and TRBJ2-2; TRBD2 might be the D (6 bases). Germline V gene data show CDR1 as SGHRS and CDR2 as YFSETQ. V lost 0 bases, J lost 5 bases, and 14 bases lay in between. The CDR3 consists of 16 residues. The CDR3 DNA is TGCGCCAGCAGCTTGGAGACGGGAGTTTTTACCGGGGAGCTGTTTTTT. Amino acids: CASSLETGVFTGELFF.

This clonotype was seen ten or more times. The chain combines TRBV29-1 with TRBJ1-1; TRBD1 might be the D (5 bases). Germline V gene data show CDR1 as SQVTM and CDR2 as ANQGSEA. Trimming shortened V by 4 bases and J by 6 bases, and 12 bases separated the two germline ends. This CDR3 is built from 12 residues. Here the CDR3 reads CSVVGALAEAFF. The CDR3 DNA reads as TGCAGCGTTGTTGGGGCTTTGGCTGAAGCTTTCTTT.

This clonotype has at least ten counts. This chain connects TRBV4-3 to TRBJ2-1; 12 bases agree with TRBD2. This CDR3 has 17 residues. Trimming took 4 bases from V and 3 from J; bases not matched to a gene: 7. Germline lookup yields CDR1 LGHNA and CDR2 YSLEER. This CDR3 is CASSLHLTSGGYNEQFF. The CDR3 DNA reads TGCGCCAGCAGCCTCCACTTGACTAGCGGGGGCTACAATGAGCAGTTCTTC.

V is TRBV6-2 or TRBV6-3 and J is TRBJ1-1, with D possibly TRBD1 on 6 matching bases. In germline, CDR1 is MNHEY, CDR2 SVGEGT. Trimming pared 0 bases from V and 0 bases from J, leaving 11 bases between. CDR3 length equals 16 residues. CDR3 nucleotide sequence: TGTGCCAGCAGTTACTCGACGGACAGAGTGAACACTGAAGCTTTCTTT. It translates to CASSYSTDRVNTEAFF.

This clonotype has more than one count but fewer than ten. The chain employs TRBV7-6 and TRBJ1-6; TRBD1 is a possible D gene (5 bases). Trimming pared 2 bases from V and 5 bases from J, leaving 22 bases between. The CDR3 consists of 19 residues. Per the germline V gene, CDR1 is SGHVS and CDR2 is FNYEAQ. The CDR3 sequence is CASSLYGAGLKKDNSPLHF. CDR3 DNA sequence: TGTGCCAGCAGCTTATATGGGGCGGGTCTTAAAAAGGATAATTCACCCCTCCACTTT.

This clonotype has ten or more counts. The chain is built from TRBV4-2 and TRBJ2-1, with a possible D match to TRBD2 (5 bases). The CDR3 length is 14 residues. Trimming left V 0 bases short and J 3 bases short, with 6 bases between. Germline assignment: CDR1 LGHNA and CDR2 YNFKEQ. CDR3 bases: TGTGCCAGCAGCCAAGAGAGGGACTACAATGAGCAGTTCTTC. This translates into CASSQERDYNEQFF.

The table lists this clonotype with many counts. The rearrangement joins TRBV4-3 to TRBJ2-7; D ambiguous. CDR3 length equals 15 residues. Germline CDR1 LGHNA, CDR2 YSLEER. V gave up 1 base and J gave up 0 bases, with 10 bases separating them. This CDR3 is CASSQAPPPSYEQYF. CDR3 DNA sequence: TGCGCCAGCAGCCAAGCCCCACCCCCCTCCTACGAGCAGTACTTC.

Remarks on this clonotype: One base away lies a much larger clone, so this may be a sequencing read error. The chain couples TRBV6-5 to TRBJ2-5; D unresolved. V lost 3 bases, J lost 5 bases, and 7 bases lay in between. This CDR3 is built from 12 residues. Germline CDR1 and CDR2: MNHEY and SVGAGI. In nucleotides, the CDR3 is TGTGCCAGCAGTTATGGGGTGGAGACCCAGTACTTC. Protein product: CASSYGVETQYF.

At least ten counts were recorded for this clonotype. The chain recombines TRBV12-3 or TRBV12-4 with TRBJ2-7, with TRBD2 matching over 8 bases. This CDR3 spans 15 amino acids. V lost 2 bases to trimming and J lost 3 bases; unmatched junction nucleotides: 6. CDR3 sequence (DNA): TGTGCCAGCAGTTTAAGGAGCGGGGGAGGCTACGAGCAGTACTTC. Protein product: CASSLRSGGGYEQYF.

This clonotype was counted ten times or more. The rearrangement uses TRBV29-1 and TRBJ1-4, with D perhaps matching TRBD1 (6 bases). Germline CDR1 reads SQVTM; CDR2 reads ANQGSEA. This CDR3 region has 13 residues. Trimming took 6 bases from V and 5 from J, leaving 13 bases between them. CDR3 DNA sequence: TGCAGCGTCGGGACAAAACAAAATGAAAAACTGTTTTTT. Protein: CSVGTKQNEKLFF.

This clonotype was detected a few times. J is TRBJ1-1 and V is TRBV30; D unclear. The V end lost 1 base, the J end lost 1 base, and 13 bases lay between the germline ends. The germline CDR1 and CDR2 sequences are GTSNPN and SVGIG (reference sequence). This CDR3 comprises 15 residues. CDR3 sequence reads: CAWSDRRWWNTEAFF. CDR3 coding DNA: TGTGCCTGGAGTGATCGAAGGTGGTGGAACACTGAAGCTTTCTTT.

At least ten counts were recorded for this clonotype. The rearrangement links TRBV6-1 to TRBJ2-5, with D perhaps matching TRBD2 (6 bases). The germline V gene has CDR1 MNHNS and CDR2 SASEGT. CDR3 length equals 13 residues. Trimming removed 6 bases at V and 13 bases at J, with 21 bases between. DNA of the CDR3: TGTGCCAGCAGCGACGGTGGAGGGGCCGCTCTGTACTTC. It specifies CASSDGGGAALYF.

In its sample, this clonotype was seen many times. This sequence joins TRBV6-1 and TRBJ1-1; D is unresolved. CDR3 length: 13 residues. CDR1 and CDR2 (germline): MNHNS, SASEGT. Trimming removed 7 bases at V and 0 bases at J, with 9 bases between. CDR3 region: CASNFGVNTEAFF. The DNA of the CDR3 is TGTGCCAGCAACTTCGGGGTGAACACTGAAGCTTTCTTT.

This clonotype has ten or more counts. The V call is TRBV20-1, the J call TRBJ2-1; the match to TRBD2 covers 8 bases. The CDR3 spans 12 residues. V shed 3 bases and J 10 bases; nucleotides not matched to a gene: 5. The germline CDR1 and CDR2 sequences are DFQATT and SNEGSKA (reference sequence). The chain's CDR3 is CSARRGEREQFF. CDR3 nucleotides: TGCAGTGCTAGGCGGGGGGAAAGGGAGCAGTTCTTC.

The V gene is TRBV18, the J gene TRBJ2-5; 7 bases line up with TRBD1. J was trimmed by 2 bases and V by 5 bases; bases with no gene match: 2. Germline CDR1 KGHSH, CDR2 LQKENI. The CDR3 is 13 amino acids. CDR3 sequence: CASSEGQQETQYF. The CDR3 region has the DNA TGTGCCAGCTCAGAGGGACAGCAAGAGACCCAGTACTTC.

Concerning this clonotype itself: A much larger clone differs from this one at a single base, so this may be a read error. V is TRBV2 and J is TRBJ2-3; D could derive from TRBD1 or TRBD2 (5 bases each). CDR1 and CDR2 (germline): SNHLY, FYNNEI. Trimming cost V 7 bases and J 3 bases, with 14 bases left between them. This CDR3 spans 14 amino acids. CDR3 loop: CASTPVGTTDTQYF. The CDR3 region has the DNA TGTGCCAGCACCCCGGTGGGGACGACAGATACGCAGTATTTT. Supplemented by reference TRBV2 and TRBJ2-3, the full variable domain reads EPEVTQTPSHQVTQMGQEVILRCVPISNHLYFYWYRQILGQKVEFLVSFYNNEISEKSEIFDDQFSVERPDGSNFTLKIRSTKLEDSAMYFCASTPVGTTDTQYFGPGTRLTVL.

V gene TRBV12-3 or TRBV12-4 combines with J gene TRBJ2-7, with D unclear. V was shortened by 6 bases and J by 4 bases, with 13 bases between the two germline ends. CDR3 size: 13 residues. CDR3 sequence: CASSRWFGYEQYF. The CDR3 nucleotides read TGTGCCAGCAGCAGGTGGTTCGGGTACGAGCAGTACTTC.

V gene TRBV4-2 combines with J gene TRBJ2-3; 11 bases line up with TRBD2. V gave up 5 bases and J gave up 0 bases; unmatched junction bases: 10. Germline CDR1 is LGHNA and CDR2 is YNFKEQ. CDR3 size: 18 residues. The chain's CDR3 is CASSEGTSGRPSTDTQYF. CDR3 nucleotides: TGTGCCAGCAGCGAAGGGACTAGCGGAAGACCTAGCACAGATACGCAGTATTTT.

This clonotype has ten or more counts. One end of the junction varies from germline; a read error may be responsible. CDR3: CASSTGGGTDTQYF. The CDR3 region has the DNA TGTGCTAGCAGCACAGGGGGCGGCACAGATACGCAGTATTTT. J is TRBJ2-3 and V is TRBV7-7; 9 nucleotides line up with TRBD1. CDR1 is SSHAT, CDR2 FNYEAQ, per germline (reference sequence). The CDR3 spans 14 residues. The whole variable domain, remainder taken from reference TRBV7-7 and TRBJ2-3, is GAGVSQSPRYKVTKRGQDVTLRCDPISSHATLYWYQQALGQGPEFLTYFNYEAQPDKSGLPSDRFSAERPEGSISTLTIQRTEQRDSAMYRCASSTGGGTDTQYFGPGTRLTVL.